The T cell receptor beta chain under discussion was sequenced for a study of blood T cell repertoires in COVID-19 (dated by TCRdb to the early 2020s). With regard to the full study: Collaborator samples came from the United States, Italy and Spain and covered acute and convalescent phases of COVID-19. The prospective study material was composed of cDNA or gDNA derived from T cells, B-cell-depleted T cells, or PBMCs. Subjects who had been exposed to COVID-19, were actively infected with it, or had recovered from it provided the deeply sampled blood TCRbeta repertoires that made up the dataset. The repertoires were released in a freely available public database meant as a resource for research on the immune response to SARS-CoV-2. The samples were drawn from two sources: the first 160 participants of the ongoing ImmuneRACE study, and 950 to 1,500 subjects contributed by 6 global collaborators. The sample metadata nearly always contained a de-identified subject ID, COVID-19 status, age in years and sex. Where available, HLA class I and class II types were obtained from metadata supplied by the sample provider rather than from assay-based typing. What the authors observed across the whole study: How much clinical and demographic metadata was included differed by source and by participant, and the metadata was provided uncurated.

As to this clone: Which antigen it targets is not known. No much larger clone is present one base from it, and per-base qualities are unavailable.

Collaborating institutions collected whole blood in K2EDTA tubes following their own protocols. For TCRbeta analysis, collaborators shipped samples as frozen whole blood, isolated PBMCs, or DNA extracted from either of those sample types. TCRbeta CDR3 regions were amplified from genomic DNA using the immunoSEQ Assay, a bias-controlled multiplex PCR. The original methods were these. The number of nucleated cells in each sample was estimated by amplification of reference gene primers within the assay. To quantify the absolute abundance of each unique TCRbeta CDR3 rearrangement, sequence reads were collapsed and filtered. For each sample, productive Simpson clonality was calculated as the square root of Simpson's diversity index across productive rearrangements. TCRdb's version of the immuneACCESS table is confined to in-frame rearrangements and falls short of the full clone set. An unresolved V gene accounts for under half of the shortfall where checked; the remainder is of unknown origin. V, J and clone size derive from that table, while D and trimming were established from the DNA sequence. For this sample the table gives roughly 190,000 clones, of which around 85% were detected only once. Together, the top ten hold roughly 7.7% of the sample.

There are 14 amino acids in the CDR3, from cysteine to phenylalanine inclusive. CDR3 DNA only is kept here, 42 bases in frame from base 1. V and J lose 3 bases and 1 base, and a span of 7 bases separates them. For CDR1 and CDR2, the germline V gene lists MNHEY and SVGEGT. The chain is made from TRBV6-2 or TRBV6-3 and TRBJ1-5; TRBD1 is a weak D gene call, 5 bases matching. This clonotype originated in a woman aged 55 to 70 with acute or convalescent COVID-19. The source material was peripheral blood. In nucleotides, the sequence is TGTGCCAGCAGTTATAGACAGAGCAATCAGCCCCAGCATTTT. Protein translation: CASSYRQSNQPQHF.